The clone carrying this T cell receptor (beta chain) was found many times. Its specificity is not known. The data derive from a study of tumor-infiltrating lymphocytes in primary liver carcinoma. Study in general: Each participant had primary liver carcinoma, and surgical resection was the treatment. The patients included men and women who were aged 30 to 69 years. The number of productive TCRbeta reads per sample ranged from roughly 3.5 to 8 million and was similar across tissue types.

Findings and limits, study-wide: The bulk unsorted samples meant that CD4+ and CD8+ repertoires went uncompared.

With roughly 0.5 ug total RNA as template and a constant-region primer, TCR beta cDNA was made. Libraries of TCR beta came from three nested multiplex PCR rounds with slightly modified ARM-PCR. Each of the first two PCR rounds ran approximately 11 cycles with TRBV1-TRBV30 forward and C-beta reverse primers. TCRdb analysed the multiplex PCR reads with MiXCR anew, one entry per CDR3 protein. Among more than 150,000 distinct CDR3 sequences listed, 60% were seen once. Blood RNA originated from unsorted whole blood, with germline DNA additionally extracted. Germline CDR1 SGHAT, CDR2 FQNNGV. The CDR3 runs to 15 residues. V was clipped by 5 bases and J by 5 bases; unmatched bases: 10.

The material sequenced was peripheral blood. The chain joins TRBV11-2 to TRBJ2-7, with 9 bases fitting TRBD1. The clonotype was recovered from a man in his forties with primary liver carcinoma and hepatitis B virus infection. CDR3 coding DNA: TGTGCCAGCAGCCGCCGGGACAGGGATCTCCACGAGCAGTACTTC. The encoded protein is CASSRRDRDLHEQYF.